The rows below give T cell receptor beta chains drawn from one sample of a study of blood T cell repertoires in COVID-19. Assay: immunoSEQ multiplex PCR; the TCRdb copy retains only in-frame clones and omits some. The table records 70,000 to 95,000 clones, roughly 90% of them present only once. Source material: peripheral blood. Receptors were obtained from a man in his 70s with acute or convalescent COVID-19. Each CDR3 is given with its conserved first and last residue. A D gene is named only where the DNA matches it firmly. A row's size may be missing; if present it is once, few, many or a size class.

D gene	V gene	clone size	J gene	CDR3 length	CDR3 DNA	CDR3 protein
NA	TRBV7-9	NA	TRBJ2-7	12	TGTGCCAGCAGCTTAGAAGCAGGTCACGGCCCCTTC	CASSLEAGHGPF
NA	TRBV28	NA	TRBJ1-5	15	TGTGCCAGCAGTATCATAGGGGTTGCCAATCAGCCCCAGCATTTT	CASSIIGVANQPQHF
NA	TRBV6-5	NA	TRBJ2-7	13	TGTGCCAGCGCCCGGGGGTTCGCGTACGAGCAGTACTTC	CASARGFAYEQYF
TRBD1	TRBV29-1	NA	TRBJ1-4	18	TGCAGCGTTACTGAAGGGACAGAGATCAAATCCTTCAATGAAAAACTGTTTTTT	CSVTEGTEIKSFNEKLFF
TRBD1	TRBV7-2	NA	TRBJ1-2	15	TGTGCCAGCAGCCCCTGGACAGGAGTTATTGTGGGCTACACCTTC	CASSPWTGVIVGYTF
TRBD2	TRBV4-2	NA	TRBJ2-1	16	TGTGCCAGCAGCCAAGACCTAGCGGGAGCTTTCGATGAGCAGTTCTTC	CASSQDLAGAFDEQFF
NA	TRBV19	NA	TRBJ2-1	15	TGTGCCAGTAGTAGTGACGGACTAAACTACAATGAGCAGTTCTTC	CASSSDGLNYNEQFF
NA	TRBV12-3/TRBV12-4	NA	TRBJ1-4	13	TGTGCCAGCAGTCCGGTGGGGGGTGAAAAACTGTTTTTT	CASSPVGGEKLFF
NA	TRBV12-3/TRBV12-4	NA	TRBJ1-6	13	TGTGCCAGCAGCCCACTGCGTGATTCACCCCTCCACTTT	CASSPLRDSPLHF
TRBD2	TRBV14	NA	TRBJ2-7	18	TGTGCCAGCAGCCACCGACTAGCGGGAGCGGGGGTATCCTACGAGCAGTACTTC	CASSHRLAGAGVSYEQYF
NA	TRBV19	NA	TRBJ2-1	13	TGTGCCAGTAGCCCAATACTCCGCAATGAGCAGTTCTTC	CASSPILRNEQFF
TRBD1	TRBV28	few	TRBJ1-1	14	TGTGCCAGCAGTTTGTCAGGGGGCGGCACTGAAGCTTTCTTT	CASSLSGGGTEAFF
TRBD1	TRBV7-2	NA	TRBJ2-5	14	TGTGCCAGCAGTTCGACAGGGGGCTCGGAGACCCAGTACTTC	CASSSTGGSETQYF
NA	TRBV24-1	NA	TRBJ2-5	13	TGTGCCACCGGCGGTCAGGGGCGGGAGACCCAGTACTTC	CATGGQGRETQYF
TRBD1	TRBV9	NA	TRBJ1-2	15	TGTGCCAGCAGCGTAAACCATCAGGGGGCTTATGGCTACACCTTC	CASSVNHQGAYGYTF
NA	TRBV11-3	NA	TRBJ2-1	15	TGTGCCAGCAGCTTAGATCGGTGGTCCTACAATGAGCAGTTCTTC	CASSLDRWSYNEQFF
TRBD2	TRBV12-5	NA	TRBJ2-1	16	TGTGCTAGTGGTTTGGCGACGGGGGGACGGGTCAATGAGCAGTTCTTC	CASGLATGGRVNEQFF
NA	TRBV5-1	NA	TRBJ2-2	16	TGCGCCAGCAGCTTGGCCGGGGGGCGCGACACCGGGGAGCTGTTTTTT	CASSLAGGRDTGELFF
NA	TRBV6-5	NA	TRBJ1-1	14	TGTGCCAGCAAGTTGGGGCAGGAGAACACTGAAGCTTTCTTT	CASKLGQENTEAFF
TRBD1	TRBV3-1/TRBV3-2	NA	TRBJ2-5	14	TGTGCCAGCAGCCTCCAAGGGGGCTCGGAGACCCAGTACTTC	CASSLQGGSETQYF
NA	TRBV6-5	NA	TRBJ1-1	14	TGTGCCAGCAGTCTGGGCAATCTGAACACTGAAGCTTTCTTT	CASSLGNLNTEAFF
TRBD1	TRBV5-4	NA	TRBJ2-2	15	TGTGCCAGCAGGCGTCGACAGGGGGACACCGGGGAGCTGTTTTTT	CASRRRQGDTGELFF
TRBD1	TRBV6-5	NA	TRBJ1-1	16	TGTGCCAGCAGTTACTCTCCTGGGGGACAGAGCACTGAAGCTTTCTTT	CASSYSPGGQSTEAFF
TRBD1	TRBV7-2	NA	TRBJ1-2	13	TGTGCCAGCAGCTCCCGACAGGGTAATGGCTACACCTTC	CASSSRQGNGYTF
NA	TRBV6-1	NA	TRBJ1-5	14	TGTGCCAGCAGTGAAGGAGGAGGCAATCAGCCCCAGCATTTT	CASSEGGGNQPQHF
TRBD1	TRBV19	NA	TRBJ1-5	17	TGTGCCAGTAGTATCCTATCACAGGGGGTCAGCAATCAGCCCCAGCATTTT	CASSILSQGVSNQPQHF
TRBD2	TRBV18	NA	TRBJ2-1	14	TGTGCCAGCTCACCAGCTAGCGGATACAATGAGCAGTTCTTC	CASSPASGYNEQFF
TRBD2	TRBV28	few	TRBJ2-2	14	TGTGCCAGCAGTGCGGGACTACTCACCGGGGAGCTGTTTTTT	CASSAGLLTGELFF
NA	TRBV30	NA	TRBJ1-1	13	TGTGCCTGGAGCCGTACGGGGGGCACTGAAGCTTTCTTT	CAWSRTGGTEAFF
TRBD1	TRBV6-5	NA	TRBJ1-6	15	TGTGCCAGCAGTTACTCGAACAGGGGAGGTTCACCCCTCCACTTT	CASSYSNRGGSPLHF
NA	TRBV15	NA	TRBJ1-6	18	TGTGCCACCAGCAGATTCCCGACTGCGAGCTCCTATAATTCACCCCTCCACTTT	CATSRFPTASSYNSPLHF
TRBD1	TRBV6-1	NA	TRBJ1-5	19	TGTGCCAGCAGTGATCGGTATGGGCGGGGACAGGGGGCGAGTCAGCCCCAGCATTTT	CASSDRYGRGQGASQPQHF
NA	TRBV3-1/TRBV3-2	NA	TRBJ2-2	16	TGTGCCAGCAGCCAAGCTCTTCGGACACTAACCGGGGAGCTGTTTTTT	CASSQALRTLTGELFF
NA	TRBV18	NA	TRBJ1-1	15	TGTGCCAGCTCACAAACCGACACAGGGTTCACTGAAGCTTTCTTT	CASSQTDTGFTEAFF
TRBD2	TRBV5-1	NA	TRBJ2-1	16	TGCGCCAGCAGCTTGGAGACTAGCGGTTCCTACAATGAGCAGTTCTTC	CASSLETSGSYNEQFF
NA	TRBV11-1	NA	TRBJ2-7	13	TGTGCCAGCAGCTTGAAGAGCTCCTACGAGCAGTACTTC	CASSLKSSYEQYF
NA	TRBV7-2	NA	TRBJ2-7	15	TGTGCCAGCAGCTTAGTTGGGGGGTCCTCCTACGAGCAGTACTTC	CASSLVGGSSYEQYF
NA	TRBV4-3	NA	TRBJ2-7	14	TGCGCCAGCAGCCTAGATCCGGGGACCTACGAGCAGTACTTC	CASSLDPGTYEQYF